Sequencing of this T cell receptor (beta chain) was carried out in a study of cytomegalovirus exposure and HLA in healthy donors. As regards this clone: The antigen is undetermined.

The study, taken as a whole, reports: Generally TCR sequences proved uncommon, though certain public TCRs appeared in numerous donors. Common viral pathogens (according to a later analysis) appeared linked to several of the most significant clusters.

CDR1 is LNHDA, CDR2 SQIVND, per germline (reference sequence). Trimming removed 5 bases from V and 4 bases from J, with 14 bases in between. The CDR3 runs 14 residues. In the PCR, 60 Vbeta and 13 Jbeta primers were used. Repertoires were generated with immunoSEQ multiplex PCR, while TCRdb's copy carries only in-frame clones and drops some. Seen here are approximately 110,000 clones, over 60% observed once, and the top ten hold about 4.9%. This sequence joins TRBV19 and TRBJ1-2, with unresolved D. Sequencing input: PBMCs. This clonotype was obtained from a man in his thirties or forties in good health and CMV-seropositive. CDR3 sequence reads: CASSPPGEIYGYTF. CDR3 nucleotide sequence: TGTGCCAGTAGTCCTCCCGGGGAGATCTATGGCTACACCTTC. Full variable domain (rest looked up from reference TRBV19 and TRBJ1-2): DGGITQSPKYLFRKEGQNVTLSCEQNLNHDAMYWYRQDPGQGLRLIYYSQIVNDFQKGDIAEGYSVSREKKESFPLTVTSAQKNPTAFYLCASSPPGEIYGYTFGSGTRLTVV.